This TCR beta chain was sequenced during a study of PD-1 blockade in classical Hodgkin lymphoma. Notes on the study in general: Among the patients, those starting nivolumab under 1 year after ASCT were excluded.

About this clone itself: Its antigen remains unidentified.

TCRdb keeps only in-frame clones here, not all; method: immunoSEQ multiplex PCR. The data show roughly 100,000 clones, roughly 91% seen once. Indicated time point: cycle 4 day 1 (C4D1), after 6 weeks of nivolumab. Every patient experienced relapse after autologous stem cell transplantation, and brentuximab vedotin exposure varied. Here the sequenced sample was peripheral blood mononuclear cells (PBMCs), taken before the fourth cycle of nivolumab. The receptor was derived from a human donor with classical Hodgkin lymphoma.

The CDR3, as DNA: TGTGCCACCACCTATGGAGGGGAAGGCTACACCTTC. Amino acid sequence: CATTYGGEGYTF. J is TRBJ1-2 and V is TRBV19; perhaps TRBD1 as D (5 bases). Trimming cost V 10 bases and J 8 bases, with 17 bases left between them. Germline V CDR1 and CDR2: LNHDA, SQIVND (reference sequence). The CDR3 runs to 12 residues.